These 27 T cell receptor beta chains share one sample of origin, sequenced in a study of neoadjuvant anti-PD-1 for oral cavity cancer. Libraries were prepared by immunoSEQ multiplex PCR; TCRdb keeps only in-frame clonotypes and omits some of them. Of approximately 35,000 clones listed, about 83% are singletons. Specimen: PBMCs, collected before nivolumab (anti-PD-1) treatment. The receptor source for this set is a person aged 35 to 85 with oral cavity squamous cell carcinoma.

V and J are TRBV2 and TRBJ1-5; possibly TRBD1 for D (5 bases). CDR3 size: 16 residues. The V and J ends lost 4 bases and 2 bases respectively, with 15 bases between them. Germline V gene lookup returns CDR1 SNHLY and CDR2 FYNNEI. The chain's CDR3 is CASSGVGGAGNQPQHF. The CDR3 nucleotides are TGTGCCAGCAGTGGGGTCGGAGGGGCCGGCAATCAGCCCCAGCATTTT.

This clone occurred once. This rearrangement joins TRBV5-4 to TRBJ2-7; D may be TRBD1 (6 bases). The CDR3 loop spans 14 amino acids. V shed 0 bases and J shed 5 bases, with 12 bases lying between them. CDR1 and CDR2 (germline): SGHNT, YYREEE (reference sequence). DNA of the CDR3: TGTGCCAGCAGCTTGGTGGGGCCAGGGGACGAGCAGTACTTC. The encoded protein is CASSLVGPGDEQYF. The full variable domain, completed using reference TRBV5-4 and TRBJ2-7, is ETGVTQSPTHLIKTRGQQVTLRCSSQSGHNTVSWYQQALGQGPQFIFQYYREEENGRGNFPPRFSGLQFPNYSSELNVNALELDDSALYLCASSLVGPGDEQYFGPGTRLTVT.

The CDR3 region is CASSLGRKVNYGYTF. The CDR3 nucleotides are TGTGCCAGCAGCTTGGGTCGAAAAGTCAACTATGGCTACACCTTC. The V call is TRBV5-5, the J call TRBJ1-2; D remains unclear. Germline V lookup: CDR1 SGHKS, CDR2 YYEKEE (reference sequence). The V end was cut by 0 bases, the J end by 2 bases, with 11 bases between. The CDR3 runs 15 residues.

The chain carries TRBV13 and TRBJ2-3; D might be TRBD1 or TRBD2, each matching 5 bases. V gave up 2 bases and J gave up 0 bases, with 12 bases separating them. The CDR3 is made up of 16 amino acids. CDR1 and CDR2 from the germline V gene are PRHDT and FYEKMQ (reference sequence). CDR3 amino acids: CASSLRDPDSTDTQYF. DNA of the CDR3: TGTGCCAGCAGCTTACGGGACCCAGATAGCACAGATACGCAGTATTTT.

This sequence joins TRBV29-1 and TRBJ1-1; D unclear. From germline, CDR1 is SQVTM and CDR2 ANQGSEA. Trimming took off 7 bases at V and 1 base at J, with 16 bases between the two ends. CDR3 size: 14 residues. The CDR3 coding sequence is TGCAGCGCCCAGACAAGACTGGCGAACACTGAAGCTTTCTTT. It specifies CSAQTRLANTEAFF.

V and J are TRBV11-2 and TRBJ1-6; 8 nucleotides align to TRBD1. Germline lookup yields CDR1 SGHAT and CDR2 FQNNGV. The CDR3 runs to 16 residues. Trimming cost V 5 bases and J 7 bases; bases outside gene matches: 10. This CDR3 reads CASSPRDGTGNSPLHF. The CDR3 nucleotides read TGTGCCAGCAGCCCCCGCGACGGGACAGGAAATTCACCCCTCCACTTT. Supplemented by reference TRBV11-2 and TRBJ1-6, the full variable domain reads EAGVAQSPRYKIIEKRQSVAFWCNPISGHATLYWYQQILGQGPKLLIQFQNNGVVDDSQLPKDRFSAERLKGVDSTLKIQPAKLEDSAVYLCASSPRDGTGNSPLHFGNGTRLTVT.

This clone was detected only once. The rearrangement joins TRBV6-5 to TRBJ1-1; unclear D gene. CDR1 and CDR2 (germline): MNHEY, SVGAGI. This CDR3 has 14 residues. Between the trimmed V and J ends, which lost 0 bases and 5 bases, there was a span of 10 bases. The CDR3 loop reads CASSYSSGRTEAFF. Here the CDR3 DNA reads TGTGCCAGCAGTTACTCTTCCGGGAGAACTGAAGCTTTCTTT.

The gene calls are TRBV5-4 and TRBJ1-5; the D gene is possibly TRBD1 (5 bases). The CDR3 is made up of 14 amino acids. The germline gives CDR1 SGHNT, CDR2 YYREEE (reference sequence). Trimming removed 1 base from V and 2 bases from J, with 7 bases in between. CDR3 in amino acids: CASSLQGGNQPQHF. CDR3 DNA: TGTGCCAGCAGCTTGCAGGGCGGCAATCAGCCCCAGCATTTT.

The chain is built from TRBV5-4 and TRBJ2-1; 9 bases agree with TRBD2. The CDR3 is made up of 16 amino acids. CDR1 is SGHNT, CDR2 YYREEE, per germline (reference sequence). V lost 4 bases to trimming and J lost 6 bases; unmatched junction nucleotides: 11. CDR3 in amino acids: CASSPSLAGKTNEQFF. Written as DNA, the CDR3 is TGTGCCAGCAGCCCTAGCCTAGCGGGGAAGACCAATGAGCAGTTCTTC. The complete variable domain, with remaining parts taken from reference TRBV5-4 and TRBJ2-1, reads ETGVTQSPTHLIKTRGQQVTLRCSSQSGHNTVSWYQQALGQGPQFIFQYYREEENGRGNFPPRFSGLQFPNYSSELNVNALELDDSALYLCASSPSLAGKTNEQFFGPGTRLTVL.

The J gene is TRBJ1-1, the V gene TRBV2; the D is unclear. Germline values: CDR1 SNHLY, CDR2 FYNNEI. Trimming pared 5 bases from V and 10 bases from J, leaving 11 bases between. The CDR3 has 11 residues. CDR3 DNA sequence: TGTGCCAGCAGTCCAACCGCCCGAGCTTTCTTT. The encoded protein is CASSPTARAFF.

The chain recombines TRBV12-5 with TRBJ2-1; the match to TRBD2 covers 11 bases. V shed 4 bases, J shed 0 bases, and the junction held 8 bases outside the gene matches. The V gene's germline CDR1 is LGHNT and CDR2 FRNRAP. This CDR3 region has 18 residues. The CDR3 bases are TGTGCTAGTGGTTGGTTGCCTAGCGGGGGGAGCTCCTACAATGAGCAGTTCTTC. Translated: CASGWLPSGGSSYNEQFF.

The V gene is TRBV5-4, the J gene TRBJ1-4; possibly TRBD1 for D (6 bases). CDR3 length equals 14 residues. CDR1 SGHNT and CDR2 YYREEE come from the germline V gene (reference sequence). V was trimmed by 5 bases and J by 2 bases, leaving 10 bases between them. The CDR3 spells CASSTGTTNEKLFF. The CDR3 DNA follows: TGTGCCAGCAGTACAGGGACGACTAATGAAAAACTGTTTTTT.

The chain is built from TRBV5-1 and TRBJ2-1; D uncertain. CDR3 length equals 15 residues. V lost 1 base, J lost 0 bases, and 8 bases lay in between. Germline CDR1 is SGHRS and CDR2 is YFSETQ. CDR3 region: CASSLKRTSYNEQFF. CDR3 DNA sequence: TGCGCCAGCAGCTTGAAACGGACCTCCTACAATGAGCAGTTCTTC.

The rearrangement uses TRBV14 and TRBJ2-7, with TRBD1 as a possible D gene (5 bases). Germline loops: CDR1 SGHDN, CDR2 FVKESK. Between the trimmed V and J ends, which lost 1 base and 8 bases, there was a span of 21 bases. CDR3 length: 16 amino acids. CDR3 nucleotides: TGTGCCAGCAGCCAAGTTGGCGGCGTCGTCGTGGGGCAGCAGTACTTC. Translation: CASSQVGGVVVGQQYF.

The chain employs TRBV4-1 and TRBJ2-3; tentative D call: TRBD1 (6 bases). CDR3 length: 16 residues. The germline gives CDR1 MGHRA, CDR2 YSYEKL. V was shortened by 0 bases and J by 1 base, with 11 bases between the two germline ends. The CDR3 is CASSQEPTGRTDTQYF. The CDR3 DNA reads TGCGCCAGCAGCCAAGAACCTACAGGGCGCACAGATACGCAGTATTTT.

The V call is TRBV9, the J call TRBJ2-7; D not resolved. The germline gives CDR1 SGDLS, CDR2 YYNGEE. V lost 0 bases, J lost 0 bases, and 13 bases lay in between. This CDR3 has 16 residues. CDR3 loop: CASSVAQFSSSYEQYF. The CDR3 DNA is TGTGCCAGCAGCGTAGCTCAGTTTTCGAGCTCCTACGAGCAGTACTTC.

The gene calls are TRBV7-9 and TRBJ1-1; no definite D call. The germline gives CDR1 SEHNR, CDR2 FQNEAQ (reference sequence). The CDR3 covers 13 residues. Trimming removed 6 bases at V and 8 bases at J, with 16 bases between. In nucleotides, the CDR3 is TGTGCCAGCAGACTCCACCCCAACTCAGAAGCTTTCTTT. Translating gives CASRLHPNSEAFF.

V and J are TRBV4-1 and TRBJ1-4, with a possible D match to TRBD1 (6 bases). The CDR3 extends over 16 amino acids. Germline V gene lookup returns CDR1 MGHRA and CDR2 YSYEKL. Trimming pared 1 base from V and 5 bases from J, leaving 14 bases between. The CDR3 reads CASSQVGGRGNEKLFF. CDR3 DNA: TGCGCCAGCAGCCAAGTAGGGGGGCGAGGGAATGAAAAACTGTTTTTT.

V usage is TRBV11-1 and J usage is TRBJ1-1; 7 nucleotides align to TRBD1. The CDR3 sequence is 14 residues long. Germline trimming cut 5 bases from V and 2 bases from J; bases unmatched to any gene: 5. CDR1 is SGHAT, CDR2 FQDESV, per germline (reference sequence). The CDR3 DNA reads TGTGCCAGCAGCCCGGGGACAGCTAACACTGAAGCTTTCTTT. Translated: CASSPGTANTEAFF.

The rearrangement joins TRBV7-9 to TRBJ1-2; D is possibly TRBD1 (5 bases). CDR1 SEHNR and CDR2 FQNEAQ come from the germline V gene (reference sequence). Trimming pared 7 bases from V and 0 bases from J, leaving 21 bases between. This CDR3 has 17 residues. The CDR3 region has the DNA TGTGCCAGCAACCAGCGCCGCAGACAGCCGTCTAACTATGGCTACACCTTC. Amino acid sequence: CASNQRRRQPSNYGYTF.

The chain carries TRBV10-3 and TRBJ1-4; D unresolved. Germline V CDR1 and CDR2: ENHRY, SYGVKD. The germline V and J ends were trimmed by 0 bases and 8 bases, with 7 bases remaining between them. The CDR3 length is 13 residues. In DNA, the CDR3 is TGTGCCATCAGTGAGTCGGGCCAAGAAAAACTGTTTTTT. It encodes CAISESGQEKLFF.

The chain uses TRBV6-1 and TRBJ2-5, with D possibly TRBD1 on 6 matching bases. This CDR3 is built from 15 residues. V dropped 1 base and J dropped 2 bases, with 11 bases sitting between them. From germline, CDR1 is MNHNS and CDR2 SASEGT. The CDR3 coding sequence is TGTGCCAGCAGTGAAGGACAGGTTGTACAAGAGACCCAGTACTTC. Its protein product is CASSEGQVVQETQYF.

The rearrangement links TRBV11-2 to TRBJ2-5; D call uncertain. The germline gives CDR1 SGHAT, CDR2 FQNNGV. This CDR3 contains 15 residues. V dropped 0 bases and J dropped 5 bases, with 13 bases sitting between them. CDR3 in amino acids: CASSLDHQEWETQYF. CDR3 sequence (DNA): TGTGCCAGCAGCTTAGATCATCAAGAGTGGGAGACCCAGTACTTC.

In DNA form, the CDR3 reads TGCGCCAGCAGCCAAATATACCGGGAAAGCGGGGGGAGAGTCACAGATACGCAGTATTTT. Protein sequence: CASSQIYRESGGRVTDTQYF. The chain employs TRBV4-3 and TRBJ2-3, with 9 bases identical to TRBD2. CDR1 and CDR2 from the germline V gene are LGHNA and YSLEER. The trim removed 2 bases at V and 2 bases at J, leaving 17 bases unmatched. The CDR3 loop spans 20 amino acids.

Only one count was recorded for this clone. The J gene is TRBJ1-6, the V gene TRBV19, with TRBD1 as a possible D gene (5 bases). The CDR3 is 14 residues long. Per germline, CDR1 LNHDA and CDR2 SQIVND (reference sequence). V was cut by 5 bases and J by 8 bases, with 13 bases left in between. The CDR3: CASSPYRSDSPLHF. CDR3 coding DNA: TGTGCCAGTAGTCCGTACAGGAGTGATTCACCCCTCCACTTT.

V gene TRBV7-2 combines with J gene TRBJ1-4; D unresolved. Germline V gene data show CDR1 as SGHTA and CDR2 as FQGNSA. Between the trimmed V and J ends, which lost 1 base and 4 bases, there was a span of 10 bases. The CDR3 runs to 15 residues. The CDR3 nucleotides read TGTGCCAGCAGCTTAGAGGTCAGCTATAATGAAAAACTGTTTTTT. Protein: CASSLEVSYNEKLFF.

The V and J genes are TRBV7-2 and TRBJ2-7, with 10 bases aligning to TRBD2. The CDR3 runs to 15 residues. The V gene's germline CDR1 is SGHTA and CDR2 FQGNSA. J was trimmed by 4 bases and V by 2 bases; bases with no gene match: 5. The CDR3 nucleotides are TGTGCCAGCAGCTTAAGGGTACTAGCGGGGTACGAGCAGTACTTC. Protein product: CASSLRVLAGYEQYF.